The clone carrying this T cell receptor (beta chain) occurred a few times. These patients, aged 18 to 65, had recently diagnosed hyperthyroidism lasting under 2 months. This sample stems from a study of T cells in Graves' hyperthyroidism and ophthalmopathy. Germline CDR1 is SGHVS and CDR2 is FQNEAQ. With 0 bases clipped from V and 4 bases from J, the junction kept 4 bases outside the gene matches. This CDR3 comprises 16 residues. RNA transcripts served as the template for amplifying TCR beta CDR3 regions. When the TCR CDR3 underwent first-round RT-PCR, the HTBI primer set was used. MiXCR, run by TCRdb on the multiplex PCR reads, gives a single entry per CDR3 protein. The profile shows a few hundred thousand distinct CDR3 sequences, approximately 15% of them singletons.

Input material: blood. This TCR came from a young woman with Graves' hyperthyroidism. V gene TRBV7-8 combines with J gene TRBJ1-2; 11 positions agree with TRBD1. DNA of the CDR3: TGTGCCAGCAGCTTAGCGGGGGGGACAGGGGGCTATGGCTACACCTTC. Its protein product is CASSLAGGTGGYGYTF.